One sample yielded the 19 T cell receptor beta chains listed below, sequenced in a study of blood T cell repertoires in COVID-19. Profiling relied on immunoSEQ multiplex PCR, and the TCRdb table lists in-frame clones only, not all of them. Of 300,000 or so clones listed, over 80% are singletons. Material: peripheral blood. These TCRs come from a woman in her thirties or forties with acute or convalescent COVID-19.

The gene calls are TRBV2 and TRBJ2-5; D gene ambiguous. The CDR3 sequence is 10 residues long. With 6 bases removed from V and 7 bases from J, the gap between germline ends came to 6 bases. The germline gives CDR1 SNHLY, CDR2 FYNNEI. The CDR3 spells CASRRVTQYF. CDR3 in DNA: TGTGCCAGCAGACGGGTGACCCAGTACTTC.

This clone was observed a handful of times. The V and J genes are TRBV2 and TRBJ1-2, with D possibly matching TRBD1 (6 bases). V was shortened by 6 bases and J by 8 bases, with 19 bases between the two germline ends. CDR1 SNHLY and CDR2 FYNNEI come from the germline V gene. The CDR3 runs to 14 residues. The CDR3 is CASRLQGMSGGYTF. In DNA, the CDR3 is TGTGCCAGCAGGCTACAGGGAATGTCGGGAGGCTACACCTTC.

The rearrangement joins TRBV6-5 to TRBJ1-2, with 10 bases that match TRBD1. With V trimmed by 7 bases and J by 3 bases, 2 bases remained unmatched. The CDR3 is 13 residues long. Germline V CDR1 and CDR2: MNHEY, SVGAGI. This chain's CDR3 is CASIGTGDYGYTF. CDR3 coding DNA: TGTGCCAGCATCGGGACAGGGGACTATGGCTACACCTTC.

The chain is built from TRBV27 and TRBJ2-1; 11 bases line up with TRBD2. In germline, CDR1 is MNHEY, CDR2 SMNVEV (reference sequence). CDR3 length: 15 residues. V trimming: 6 bases; J trimming: 5 bases; junction bases outside the gene matches: 6. The CDR3 DNA is TGTGCCAGCAGCAAATCGACTAGCGGGGACAATGAGCAGTTCTTC. It translates to CASSKSTSGDNEQFF.

This clone appeared a few times. V gene TRBV3-1 (or the pseudogene TRBV3-2) combines with J gene TRBJ1-2; maybe TRBD1 (5 bases). CDR1 and CDR2 from the germline V gene are LGHDT and YNNKEL (reference sequence). This CDR3 has 15 amino acids. V lost 0 bases and J lost 5, with 13 bases in between. This CDR3 reads CASSQDTQVGYGYTF. CDR3 DNA: TGTGCCAGCAGCCAAGACACACAGGTGGGATATGGCTACACCTTC.

A single count supports this clone. The chain uses TRBV27 and TRBJ2-3; maybe TRBD2 (6 bases). The V end was cut by 4 bases, the J end by 1 base, with 12 bases between. The length of the CDR3 is 15 residues. Germline assignment: CDR1 MNHEY and CDR2 SMNVEV (reference sequence). The CDR3 coding sequence is TGTGCCAGCAGTTCGGGGGTGGGGGGCACAGATACGCAGTATTTT. Translating it yields CASSSGVGGTDTQYF.

This clone occurred a few times. This sequence joins TRBV5-6 and TRBJ2-2, with TRBD2 identical over 10 bases. The CDR3 length is 16 residues. Germline CDR1 is SGHDT and CDR2 is YYEEEE. V was clipped by 4 bases and J by 4 bases; unmatched bases: 7. The CDR3 is CASSLLAGVGTGELFF. The DNA of the CDR3 is TGTGCCAGCAGCCTTCTAGCGGGGGTAGGCACCGGGGAGCTGTTTTTT.

The CDR3 sequence: CSVVRVGGNEQFF. DNA for the CDR3: TGCAGCGTTGTCAGGGTTGGGGGGAATGAGCAGTTCTTC. The chain employs TRBV29-1 and TRBJ2-1; D may be TRBD2 (6 bases). Per the germline V gene, CDR1 is SQVTM and CDR2 is ANQGSEA. This CDR3 has 13 residues. Trimming stripped 4 bases from V and 7 bases from J, with 14 bases between.

The chain links TRBV9 to TRBJ1-1, with D maybe TRBD1 (5 bases). CDR3 size: 14 residues. V was pared by 3 bases and J by 4 bases, with 13 bases between. CDR1 and CDR2 from the germline V gene are SGDLS and YYNGEE. The CDR3 nucleotides are TGTGCCAGCAGCGGCAGGGAGGGGATCACTGAAGCTTTCTTT. It specifies CASSGREGITEAFF.

J is TRBJ1-2 and V is TRBV13; TRBD1 aligns across 7 bases. This CDR3 spans 13 amino acids. V was clipped by 4 bases and J by 7 bases; unmatched bases: 6. Germline assignment: CDR1 PRHDT and CDR2 FYEKMQ (reference sequence). CDR3 coding DNA: TGTGCCAGCAGCTCCGGGACAGTTGGTGGCTACACCTTC. Its translation: CASSSGTVGGYTF.

V gene TRBV19 combines with J gene TRBJ2-3; 12 bases are shared with TRBD2. The CDR3 sequence is 17 residues long. Germline-derived CDR1 and CDR2 are LNHDA and SQIVND (reference sequence). The junction had 7 bases not matched to a gene; V was cut back by 1 base and J by 5 bases. CDR3 sequence reads: CASSIGLAGALGDTQYF. DNA of the CDR3: TGTGCCAGTAGTATAGGACTAGCGGGGGCCCTCGGAGATACGCAGTATTTT.

The chain employs TRBV29-1 and TRBJ1-1; 7 bases match TRBD1. Germline values: CDR1 SQVTM, CDR2 ANQGSEA. J lost 4 bases, V lost 7 bases, and 9 bases had no gene match. The CDR3 totals 13 residues. The CDR3 DNA is TGCAGCGCCCCGGCGAGGGGGCCCACTGAAGCTTTCTTT. Its protein product is CSAPARGPTEAFF.

This chain links TRBV9 with TRBJ2-1; TRBD1 matches 9 bases. V dropped 2 bases and J dropped 1; count of bases not matched to a gene: 10. This CDR3 is built from 18 residues. Germline V CDR1 and CDR2: SGDLS, YYNGEE. The CDR3 DNA follows: TGTGCCAGCAGCGTCGGAGGGGGGGACAGGGCGTCCTACAATGAGCAGTTCTTC. Translating it yields CASSVGGGDRASYNEQFF.

The chain has TRBV5-6 and TRBJ1-6; D unclear. This CDR3 contains 14 residues. CDR1 is SGHDT and CDR2 is YYEEEE in the germline V gene. Trimming pared 2 bases from V and 7 bases from J, leaving 10 bases between. The CDR3 DNA is TGTGCCAGCAGCTTTCGGGGAGGGAATTCACCCCTCCACTTT. It translates to CASSFRGGNSPLHF.

As DNA, the CDR3 is TGTGCCAGCAGCCCCCTTGGCAACACAGATACGCAGTATTTT. Translation: CASSPLGNTDTQYF. This chain links TRBV4-2 with TRBJ2-3, with D unresolved. Trimming pared 4 bases from V and 2 bases from J, leaving 10 bases between. CDR1 and CDR2 (germline): LGHNA, YNFKEQ. The CDR3 has 14 residues.

The V and J genes are TRBV5-4 and TRBJ1-2; TRBD1 might be the D (6 bases). The CDR3 length is 14 residues. Germline-derived CDR1 and CDR2 are SGHNT and YYREEE (reference sequence). V was pared by 5 bases and J by 7 bases, with 18 bases between. The CDR3 region is CASRIQQGSAGYTF. The CDR3 DNA reads TGTGCCAGCAGAATTCAACAGGGATCCGCTGGCTACACCTTC.

The chain recombines TRBV2 with TRBJ1-2; 8 nucleotides agree with TRBD1. The germline CDR1 and CDR2 sequences are SNHLY and FYNNEI. This CDR3 spans 13 amino acids. V shed 6 bases, J shed 3 bases, and the junction held 3 bases outside the gene matches. CDR3 amino acids: CASREGQDYGYTF. The CDR3 nucleotides are TGTGCCAGCAGGGAGGGACAGGACTATGGCTACACCTTC. Full variable domain (outside the CDR3, taken from reference TRBV2 and TRBJ1-2): EPEVTQTPSHQVTQMGQEVILRCVPISNHLYFYWYRQILGQKVEFLVSFYNNEISEKSEIFDDQFSVERPDGSNFTLKIRSTKLEDSAMYFCASREGQDYGYTFGSGTRLTVV.

The table lists this clone with a few counts. The chain joins TRBV10-3 to TRBJ1-6; 9 bases are a match to TRBD1. Losses at the gene ends were 5 bases for V and 7 bases for J; bases not matched to a gene: 3. The CDR3 is 14 amino acids. Germline-derived CDR1 and CDR2 are ENHRY and SYGVKD. Written as DNA, the CDR3 is TGTGCCATCAGTATGGGACAGGGAAATTCACCCCTCCACTTT. This translates into CAISMGQGNSPLHF.

This chain joins TRBV28 and TRBJ1-5; D uncertain. Germline CDR1 is MDHEN and CDR2 is SYDVKM. The ends were cut back, 3 bases at V and 7 bases at J, with 4 bases in the middle. The CDR3 contains 11 residues. The CDR3 sequence: CASSFPQPQHF. The CDR3 DNA reads TGTGCCAGCAGTTTCCCGCAGCCCCAGCATTTT.